What follows are 12 T cell receptor beta chains derived from one specimen sequenced in a study of identical twins. TCRdb passed the 5' RACE reads through MiXCR, listing each CDR3 protein once. The data hold more than 1.5 million distinct CDR3 sequences, with less than 40% observed a single time. The sequenced sample was cord blood. The receptors derive from a newborn girl in good health.

J is TRBJ1-1 and V is TRBV20-1; D gene ambiguous. Between the trimmed V and J ends, which lost 6 bases and 1 base, there was a span of 6 bases. Germline lookup yields CDR1 DFQATT and CDR2 SNEGSKA (reference sequence). There are 11 residues in the CDR3. The CDR3 nucleotides are TGCAGTGCCTGGAGGAACACTGAAGCTTTCTTT. Its translation is CSAWRNTEAFF.

The V call is TRBV19, the J call TRBJ2-3, with D possibly being TRBD2 (5 bases). In germline, CDR1 is LNHDA, CDR2 SQIVND (reference sequence). V dropped 5 bases and J dropped 2 bases, with 11 bases sitting between them. The CDR3 totals 14 residues. The CDR3 DNA sequence: TGTGCCAGTAGTCCGGACGACTACACAGATACGCAGTATTTT. This codes for CASSPDDYTDTQYF. Variable domain in full (rest from reference TRBV19 and TRBJ2-3): DGGITQSPKYLFRKEGQNVTLSCEQNLNHDAMYWYRQDPGQGLRLIYYSQIVNDFQKGDIAEGYSVSREKKESFPLTVTSAQKNPTAFYLCASSPDDYTDTQYFGPGTRLTVL.

This clonotype has only a few counts. The V and J genes are TRBV20-1 and TRBJ1-1; possibly TRBD1 for D (5 bases). This CDR3 has 16 amino acids. Trimming took off 1 base at V and 1 base at J, with 16 bases between the two ends. Germline values: CDR1 DFQATT, CDR2 SNEGSKA (reference sequence). CDR3 in DNA: TGCAGTGCTAGAGTTTACCAGGGTGGCGGGAACACTGAAGCTTTCTTT. It translates to CSARVYQGGGNTEAFF.

This chain connects TRBV20-1 to TRBJ2-3; 9 positions match TRBD1. V trimming: 7 bases; J trimming: 4 bases; junction bases outside the gene matches: 3. Per germline, CDR1 DFQATT and CDR2 SNEGSKA (reference sequence). The CDR3 length is 12 residues. The CDR3 coding sequence is TGCAGTGTGGGACAGGGCTCAGATACGCAGTATTTT. Translation: CSVGQGSDTQYF.

This clonotype was detected only once. The rearrangement joins TRBV10-3 to TRBJ2-1; no clear D. The ends were cut back, 5 bases at V and 13 bases at J, with 21 bases in the middle. The CDR3 sequence is 14 residues long. In germline, CDR1 is ENHRY, CDR2 SYGVKD. The CDR3 DNA reads TGTGCCATCAGTATGGACGCCGGAATCAGTGATCAGTTCTTC. Translated, it gives CAISMDAGISDQFF.

This clonotype has at least ten counts. The rearrangement joins TRBV14 to TRBJ1-2, with 7 positions matching TRBD1. Trimming at V came to 1 base and at J to 4 bases, leaving 6 bases not matched to a gene. The length of the CDR3 is 15 residues. In germline, CDR1 is SGHDN, CDR2 FVKESK. In DNA, the CDR3 is TGTGCCAGCAGCCAAGCGGACAGGCTATTCTATGGCTACACCTTC. It yields the protein CASSQADRLFYGYTF.

This clonotype was seen a handful of times. The chain recombines TRBV20-1 with TRBJ2-5, with D maybe TRBD2 (5 bases). The germline V gene has CDR1 DFQATT and CDR2 SNEGSKA (reference sequence). The CDR3 has 13 amino acids. The CDR3 loop is CSPTSSGQETQYF. CDR3 in DNA: TGCAGCCCTACGTCCAGCGGCCAAGAGACCCAGTACTTC.

This clonotype came up once. The chain joins TRBV11-2 to TRBJ2-3; tentatively, D is TRBD2 (7 bases). Deletions cut 7 bases from V and 2 bases from J, with 19 bases between. The CDR3 sequence is 16 residues long. Germline-derived CDR1 and CDR2 are SGHAT and FQNNGV. The CDR3, as DNA: TGTGCCAGCACCCTAGGATACGGGGGGCCCACAGATACGCAGTATTTT. It translates to CASTLGYGGPTDTQYF.

This clonotype has more than one count but fewer than ten. The rearrangement links TRBV24-1 to TRBJ1-2; TRBD1 matches 10 bases. The germline gives CDR1 KGHDR, CDR2 SFDVKD. The CDR3 totals 15 residues. Trimming cost V 0 bases and J 4 bases; bases outside gene matches: 1. The CDR3 sequence: CATSDLRTGGYGYTF. Here the CDR3 DNA reads TGTGCCACCAGTGATTTGAGGACAGGGGGCTATGGCTACACCTTC.

This chain joins TRBV20-1 and TRBJ1-5; 7 positions agree with TRBD1. This CDR3 spans 17 amino acids. Germline trimming cut 0 bases from V and 2 bases from J; bases unmatched to any gene: 10. The germline V gene has CDR1 DFQATT and CDR2 SNEGSKA (reference sequence). The CDR3 reads CSARDFRGAGGNQPQHF. In DNA, the CDR3 is TGCAGTGCTAGAGATTTCAGGGGGGCAGGGGGCAATCAGCCCCAGCATTTT.

This clonotype was seen more than once but under ten times. The genes are TRBV27 and TRBJ2-7, with 8 bases identical to TRBD2. J lost 2 bases, V lost 4 bases, and 1 base had no gene match. The CDR3 spans 13 residues. Per the germline V gene, CDR1 is MNHEY and CDR2 is SMNVEV (reference sequence). This CDR3 is CASSWRGAYEQYF. In nucleotides, the CDR3 is TGTGCCAGCAGTTGGCGGGGGGCCTACGAGCAGTACTTC.

The CDR3 region is CSATFPGGTEAFF. Here the CDR3 DNA reads TGCAGTGCTACATTTCCCGGGGGGACTGAAGCTTTCTTT. V usage is TRBV20-1 and J usage is TRBJ1-1, with D possibly TRBD1 on 5 matching bases. CDR1 is DFQATT and CDR2 is SNEGSKA in the germline V gene (reference sequence). V lost 4 bases and J lost 5, with 14 bases in between. This CDR3 has 13 amino acids.